The 29 T cell receptor beta chains in this list originate from one sample, sequenced in a study of T cell repertoires in cytomegalovirus infection. TCRdb re-analysed the reads in MiXCR, keeping a single row per CDR3 protein. The profile shows hundreds of thousands of distinct CDR3 sequences, roughly 30% of them singletons. The antigens of these receptors remain unknown. The sequenced sample was cultured CD8+ T cells from PBMCs, obtained from culture after CMV antigen stimulation. These receptor sequences come from a human donor in good health (CMV status not recorded). Some clones in this sample may be carry-over from other donors' samples.

Notes on this clonotype: This may arise from a read error, as a much more abundant clone is one base away. This chain joins TRBV7-4 and TRBJ1-1, with 7 nucleotides matching TRBD1. Germline CDR1 reads SGHVT; CDR2 reads SQSDAQ. The CDR3 covers 16 residues. CDR3 in DNA: TGTGTCAGCAGCCACGACAGGGTACCTTGGGTGGTTGAAGCTTTCTTT. It yields the protein CVSSHDRVPWVVEAFF.

The chain combines TRBV4-2 with TRBJ1-4; TRBD1 is a possible D gene (6 bases). The germline V gene has CDR1 LGHNA and CDR2 YNFKEQ. Trimming shortened V by 2 bases and J by 7 bases, and 14 bases separated the two germline ends. CDR3 length: 15 amino acids. As DNA, the CDR3 is TGTGCCAGCAGCCAAAAGAAAAAGGGGGGTGAAAAACTGTTTTTT. Residues: CASSQKKKGGEKLFF.

In its sample, this clonotype was seen a few times. The chain employs TRBV6-1 and TRBJ2-5; tentatively, D is TRBD1 (5 bases). V was pared by 0 bases and J by 2 bases, with 10 bases between. The CDR3 runs 15 residues. Germline V lookup: CDR1 MNHNS, CDR2 SASEGT. For the CDR3, the DNA is TGTGCCAGCAGTGAAGCAAGGGGCGCGCAAGAGACCCAGTACTTC. It yields the protein CASSEARGAQETQYF.

This clonotype showed up many times. The chain joins TRBV27 to TRBJ2-2; no reliable D call. Germline values: CDR1 MNHEY, CDR2 SMNVEV (reference sequence). The CDR3 has 14 amino acids. Trimming pared 5 bases from V and 1 base from J, leaving 8 bases between. The CDR3 is CASSPWENTGELFF. The DNA for the CDR3 is TGTGCCAGCAGTCCCTGGGAGAACACCGGGGAGCTGTTTTTT.

The V and J genes are TRBV7-4 and TRBJ1-1; D unclear. CDR1 is SGHVT and CDR2 is SQSDAQ in the germline V gene. V was clipped by 6 bases and J by 7 bases, with 9 bases between them. The CDR3 has 11 residues. CDR3 amino acids: CASRKQNEAFF. Written as DNA, the CDR3 is TGTGCCAGCAGGAAACAGAATGAAGCTTTCTTT.

V is TRBV4-1 and J is TRBJ1-5; possible D gene TRBD1, 6 bases. Germline CDR1 MGHRA, CDR2 YSYEKL. V was clipped by 0 bases and J by 5 bases, with 8 bases between them. The length of the CDR3 is 14 residues. The CDR3 region has the DNA TGCGCCAGCAGCCAAGATGAGGGGGATCAGCCCCAGCATTTT. Its protein is CASSQDEGDQPQHF.

This clonotype has just a few counts. The chain combines TRBV6-6 with TRBJ2-3; TRBD1 agrees at 7 bases. The CDR3 runs to 15 residues. Germline V CDR1 and CDR2: MNHNY, SVGAGI (reference sequence). V dropped 5 bases and J dropped 4; count of bases not matched to a gene: 9. The CDR3 sequence: CASSANRGAADTQYF. In DNA form, the CDR3 reads TGTGCCAGCAGTGCAAACAGGGGCGCAGCAGATACGCAGTATTTT.

The chain is built from TRBV2 and TRBJ2-7, with unresolved D. The V gene lost 5 bases and the J gene lost 3 bases, with 8 bases spanning the gap. CDR1 SNHLY and CDR2 FYNNEI come from the germline V gene. This CDR3 is 12 amino acids long. CDR3 residues: CASSSQVYEQYV. The CDR3 DNA reads as TGTGCCAGCAGTTCTCAGGTCTACGAGCAGTACGTC.

This clonotype was observed at least ten times. The rearrangement joins TRBV7-2 to TRBJ2-5; TRBD1 might be the D (5 bases). V gave up 4 bases and J gave up 1 base, with 13 bases separating them. The CDR3 runs 15 residues. CDR1 is SGHTA, CDR2 FQGNSA, per germline. DNA of the CDR3: TGTGCCAGCAGCTATGTTACAGGAGCCCAAGAGACCCAGTACTTC. The encoded protein is CASSYVTGAQETQYF.

This sequence joins TRBV27 and TRBJ2-1, with 7 bases matching TRBD2. This CDR3 comprises 16 residues. V was pared by 0 bases and J by 9 bases, with 11 bases of the junction left unmatched. Germline lookup yields CDR1 MNHEY and CDR2 SMNVEV (reference sequence). Here the CDR3 DNA reads TGTGCCAGCAGTTTATCGGGTGGGGGGGGTCGGATTGAGCAGTTCTTC. This gives the protein CASSLSGGGGRIEQFF.

This rearrangement joins TRBV14 to TRBJ2-7; D possibly corresponds to TRBD2 (6 bases). CDR3 size: 14 residues. Germline V lookup: CDR1 SGHDN, CDR2 FVKESK. V lost 4 bases, J lost 4 bases, and 14 bases lay in between. This CDR3 is CASSPAGKGYEQYF. The CDR3 nucleotides are TGTGCCAGCAGCCCCGCGGGGAAGGGGTACGAGCAGTACTTC.

The V call is TRBV7-6, the J call TRBJ2-7; D might be TRBD1 or TRBD2, each matching 5 bases. CDR3 size: 12 residues. CDR1 and CDR2 (germline): SGHVS, FNYEAQ. V dropped 5 bases and J dropped 7 bases, with 12 bases sitting between them. The CDR3 loop reads CASSPGLAEQYV. CDR3 coding DNA: TGTGCCAGCAGCCCGGGGCTAGCAGAGCAGTACGTC.

This clonotype appeared many times. This sequence joins TRBV7-9 and TRBJ1-2; tentative D call: TRBD1 (5 bases). This CDR3 is 16 amino acids long. Trimming took off 4 bases at V and 5 bases at J, with 20 bases between the two ends. Germline V CDR1 and CDR2: SEHNR, FQNEAQ (reference sequence). The CDR3 spells CASSSPRQPAGYGYTF. CDR3 sequence (DNA): TGTGCCAGCAGCTCCCCCCGACAGCCCGCTGGGTATGGCTACACCTTC.

The chain couples TRBV14 to TRBJ2-3; maybe TRBD2 (5 bases). The CDR3 sequence is 20 residues long. Germline loops: CDR1 SGHDN, CDR2 FVKESK. V lost 0 bases to trimming and J lost 1 base, with 23 bases between them. CDR3 sequence: CASSQDMGDTSLERTDTQYF. CDR3 bases: TGTGCCAGCAGCCAAGATATGGGAGACACCTCCCTCGAACGCACAGATACGCAGTATTTT. The entire variable domain, with the rest obtained from reference TRBV14 and TRBJ2-3, is as follows: EAGVTQFPSHSVIEKGQTVTLRCDPISGHDNLYWYRRVMGKEIKFLLHFVKESKQDESGMPNNRFLAERTGGTYSTLKVQPAELEDSGVYFCASSQDMGDTSLERTDTQYFGPGTRLTVL.

The genes are TRBV20-1 and TRBJ2-7; TRBD2 is a possible D gene (5 bases). The germline gives CDR1 DFQATT, CDR2 SNEGSKA (reference sequence). This CDR3 region has 13 residues. V was shortened by 5 bases and J by 1 base, with 12 bases between the two germline ends. The CDR3 coding sequence is TGCAGTGCTGCCAGGACTTATTCCTACGAGCAGTACTTC. Its translation is CSAARTYSYEQYF.

This clonotype was observed a handful of times. The V gene is TRBV7-9, the J gene TRBJ2-6, with no clear D. Between the trimmed V and J ends, which lost 2 bases and 4 bases, there was a span of 3 bases. The length of the CDR3 is 13 residues. Germline lookup yields CDR1 SEHNR and CDR2 FQNEAQ (reference sequence). CDR3 in amino acids: CASSLMGANVLTF. In DNA, the CDR3 is TGTGCCAGCAGCTTAATGGGGGCCAACGTCCTGACTTTC. Using reference TRBV7-9 and TRBJ2-6 for the parts outside the CDR3, the full variable domain is DTGVSQNPRHKITKRGQNVTFRCDPISEHNRLYWYRQTLGQGPEFLTYFQNEAQLEKSRLLSDRFSAERPKGSFSTLEIQRTEQGDSAMYLCASSLMGANVLTFGAGSRLTVL.

The chain has TRBV7-9 and TRBJ2-5; 9 bases fit TRBD2. The CDR3 length is 16 residues. V shed 5 bases and J 0 bases; nucleotides not matched to a gene: 7. Germline-derived CDR1 and CDR2 are SEHNR and FQNEAQ (reference sequence). CDR3 bases: TGTGCCAGCAGCGGAGCTAGCGGGGCGTACCAAGAGACCCAGTACTTC. Its protein is CASSGASGAYQETQYF.

This chain uses TRBV27 with TRBJ1-5, with 9 nucleotides matching TRBD1. The CDR3 consists of 12 residues. Germline loops: CDR1 MNHEY, CDR2 SMNVEV (reference sequence). Germline trimming cut 7 bases from V and 11 bases from J; bases unmatched to any gene: 6. The CDR3 DNA sequence: TGTGCCAGCAAGACAGGGGGTAATTCCCAGCATTTT. Amino acid sequence: CASKTGGNSQHF.

The V and J genes are TRBV2 and TRBJ1-2; no clear D gene. Trimming took off 0 bases at V and 4 bases at J, with 6 bases between the two ends. From germline, CDR1 is SNHLY and CDR2 FYNNEI. The CDR3 extends over 13 amino acids. CDR3 DNA: TGTGCCAGCAGTGAAGCGAAGATCTATGGCTACACCTTC. This translates into CASSEAKIYGYTF.

V usage is TRBV19 and J usage is TRBJ1-5; the match to TRBD1 covers 11 bases. The CDR3 consists of 14 residues. Germline V gives CDR1 LNHDA, CDR2 SQIVND (reference sequence). With 3 bases clipped from V and 6 bases from J, the junction kept 1 base outside the gene matches. DNA of the CDR3: TGTGCCAGTAGTATGGGACAGGGGGTTCAGCCCCAGCATTTT. Amino acids: CASSMGQGVQPQHF.

This rearrangement joins TRBV28 to TRBJ2-7, with D perhaps TRBD2 (6 bases). Germline assignment: CDR1 MDHEN and CDR2 SYDVKM. V lost 1 base and J 6 bases, leaving 10 bases between the germline ends. CDR3 length: 13 residues. The CDR3 spells CASSLSRDLEQYV. In DNA, the CDR3 is TGTGCCAGCAGTTTATCGCGGGATCTCGAGCAGTACGTC.

The chain joins TRBV6-6 to TRBJ2-2; D possibly corresponds to TRBD2 (5 bases). V lost 2 bases, J lost 5 bases, and 12 bases lay in between. CDR1 is MNHNY and CDR2 is SVGAGI in the germline V gene (reference sequence). The CDR3 is made up of 15 amino acids. The CDR3 spells CASSYRGWGTGELFF. CDR3 bases: TGTGCCAGCAGTTACCGAGGGTGGGGAACCGGGGAGCTGTTTTTT.

This clonotype was counted only a few times. The V gene is TRBV7-9, the J gene TRBJ2-5; 10 bases are a match to TRBD1. This CDR3 spans 14 amino acids. Germline V gives CDR1 SEHNR, CDR2 FQNEAQ (reference sequence). The junction had 4 bases not matched to a gene; V was cut back by 7 bases and J by 2 bases. The CDR3, as DNA: TGTGCCAGCACGGACAGGGGGATACAAGAGACCCAGTACTTC. It specifies CASTDRGIQETQYF.

The chain joins TRBV28 to TRBJ2-5; 8 bases agree with TRBD2. The ends lost 3 bases at V and 3 bases at J; junction bases unmatched: 6. CDR3 length: 15 amino acids. Germline CDR1 is MDHEN and CDR2 is SYDVKM. This CDR3 reads CASSFMSGGKETQYF. In DNA, the CDR3 is TGTGCCAGCAGTTTTATGAGCGGGGGAAAAGAGACCCAGTACTTC.

The J gene is TRBJ1-2, the V gene TRBV12-5, with TRBD1 matching over 10 bases. The CDR3 length is 16 residues. The V segment lost 3 bases and the J segment 3 bases; nucleotides outside the gene matches: 7. From germline, CDR1 is LGHNT and CDR2 FRNRAP. The chain's CDR3 is CASGFQPDRGYYGYTF. The CDR3 DNA reads as TGTGCTAGTGGTTTTCAACCGGACAGGGGGTACTATGGCTACACCTTC.

Details on this clonotype: The conserved phenylalanine or tryptophan is not found at the CDR3 terminus, so this likely reflects a read error. The rearrangement joins TRBV11-3 to TRBJ2-3; D call uncertain. V dropped 1 base and J dropped 3 bases, with 11 bases sitting between them. From germline, CDR1 is SGHNT and CDR2 YENEEA. The CDR3 runs to 15 residues. The CDR3 sequence is CASSLGGTSTDTQYL. The CDR3 DNA reads as TGTGCCAGCAGCTTAGGTGGCACCTCAACAGATACGCAGTATTTA.

Here the CDR3 DNA reads TGCGCCAGCAGCCAAGCAAGCGGTGGGTACAGTAGCTATGGCTACACCTTC. It is translated as CASSQASGGYSSYGYTF. The V gene is TRBV4-1, the J gene TRBJ1-2; D ambiguous. The CDR3 spans 17 residues. The ends were cut back, 1 base at V and 4 bases at J, with 19 bases in the middle. Looked up from germline, CDR1 is MGHRA and CDR2 is YSYEKL.

This chain connects TRBV7-6 to TRBJ2-5; D perhaps matches TRBD2 (5 bases). Germline V gene lookup returns CDR1 SGHVS and CDR2 FNYEAQ. The CDR3 has 14 residues. The V end was cut by 5 bases, the J end by 7 bases, with 17 bases between. The CDR3 nucleotides are TGTGCCAGCAGCCATGTCCTCGGAGCGGCGACCCAGTACTTC. Its protein product is CASSHVLGAATQYF.

This clonotype has more than one count but fewer than ten. The chain couples TRBV4-2 to TRBJ2-7; D possibly corresponds to TRBD2 (6 bases). CDR3 length: 14 amino acids. The germline gives CDR1 LGHNA, CDR2 YNFKEQ. V lost 3 bases and J 4 bases, leaving 13 bases between the germline ends. CDR3 protein: CASSHAGGVYEQYF. The CDR3 DNA sequence: TGTGCCAGCAGCCACGCAGGCGGGGTATACGAGCAGTACTTC.